This T cell receptor (beta chain) was identified in a study of blood T cell repertoires in COVID-19. The table came from immunoSEQ multiplex PCR; TCRdb's copy has only in-frame clones and leaves some out. The repertoire includes a few hundred thousand clones, 70% to 90% of them detected once, and under 2.5% sits in the top ten. Cohorts were based on clinical histories the participants reported. The CDR3 sequence is 14 residues long. V was clipped by 3 bases and J by 7 bases, with 15 bases between them. The V gene's germline CDR1 is MDHEN and CDR2 SYDVKM. In this sample, this clone turned up a few times.

The TCR was taken from a woman aged 45-65 years who had recovered from COVID-19. V gene TRBV28 combines with J gene TRBJ2-5, with a possible D match to TRBD2 (6 bases). Sequenced material: PBMCs or T cells enriched from blood (not recorded which). The CDR3 nucleotides read TGTGCCAGCAGTTTGCCGGGGGAAAGGGCGACCCAGTACTTC. Translation: CASSLPGERATQYF.